This TCR beta chain was found in a study of T-cell memory formation after mild COVID-19. Study information: The study found TCR clusters largely donor specific. Regarding the study as a whole: The CD4+ clones that contracted clustered mainly within CM and EM, and the CD8+ clones concentrated in EMRA. Some clones that responded turned up in pre-infection memory, which suggests that cross-reactive memory joined in. Proof of SARS-CoV-2 specificity was absent for the second-wave clones that crested on day 37.

This clonotype was seen a few times. Its antigen is unknown. TCRdb fed the 5' RACE reads into MiXCR, producing one record per CDR3 protein. This table holds 400,000 to 500,000 distinct CDR3 sequences, about 20% found once. With 7 bases clipped from V and 2 bases from J, the junction kept 7 bases outside the gene matches. The CDR3 extends over 14 amino acids. Germline-derived CDR1 and CDR2 are SEHNR and FQNEAQ (reference sequence). V is TRBV7-9 and J is TRBJ1-2; 7 positions match TRBD1. This sequence originates from an adult woman who had mild COVID-19 (a few samples of this study predate the infection). Cell type and time point are not known. Sample: PBMCs or a T cell subset sorted from them (not recorded which). The CDR3 protein is CASNPTGQNYGYTF. The CDR3 coding sequence is TGTGCCAGCAACCCGACAGGGCAGAACTATGGCTACACCTTC. Full variable domain (rest looked up from reference TRBV7-9 and TRBJ1-2): DTGVSQNPRHKITKRGQNVTFRCDPISEHNRLYWYRQTLGQGPEFLTYFQNEAQLEKSRLLSDRFSAERPKGSFSTLEIQRTEQGDSAMYLCASNPTGQNYGYTFGSGTRLTVV.